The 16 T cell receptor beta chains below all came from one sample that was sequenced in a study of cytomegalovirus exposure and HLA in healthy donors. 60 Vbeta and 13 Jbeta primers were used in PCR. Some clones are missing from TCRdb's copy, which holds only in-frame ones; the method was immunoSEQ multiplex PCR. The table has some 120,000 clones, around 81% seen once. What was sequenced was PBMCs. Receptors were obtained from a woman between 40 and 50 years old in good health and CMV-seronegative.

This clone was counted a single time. The CDR3: CASSLAEAGFNYEQYF. CDR3 DNA sequence: TGCGCCAGCAGCTTGGCCGAGGCAGGGTTTAACTACGAGCAGTACTTC. The rearrangement joins TRBV5-1 to TRBJ2-7; perhaps TRBD1 as D (5 bases). The V gene lost 0 bases and the J gene lost 3 bases, with 16 bases spanning the gap. The CDR3 consists of 16 residues. Per germline, CDR1 SGHRS and CDR2 YFSETQ.

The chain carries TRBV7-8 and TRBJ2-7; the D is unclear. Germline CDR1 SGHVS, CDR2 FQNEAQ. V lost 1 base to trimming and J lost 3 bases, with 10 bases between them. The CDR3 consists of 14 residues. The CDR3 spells CASSLGLADYEQYF. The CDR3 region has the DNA TGTGCCAGCAGCTTAGGGCTGGCGGACTACGAGCAGTACTTC.

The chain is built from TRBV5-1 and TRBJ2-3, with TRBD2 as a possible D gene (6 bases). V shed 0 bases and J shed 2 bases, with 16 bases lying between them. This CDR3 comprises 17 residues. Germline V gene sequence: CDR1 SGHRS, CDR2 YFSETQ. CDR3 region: CASSLEPTGTPTDTQYF. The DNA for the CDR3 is TGCGCCAGCAGCTTGGAACCCACCGGGACTCCCACAGATACGCAGTATTTT.

The CDR3 reads CASSPNTRQGTGELFF. CDR3 bases: TGCGCCAGCAGCCCCAATACTAGACAGGGTACCGGGGAGCTGTTTTTT. The chain recombines TRBV4-3 with TRBJ2-2, with 7 bases that match TRBD1. Per germline, CDR1 LGHNA and CDR2 YSLEER. There are 16 residues in the CDR3. The trim removed 4 bases at V and 5 bases at J, leaving 10 bases unmatched.

The DNA of the CDR3 is TGTGCCAGCAGTTTGGACAGGGGCAACACAGATACGCAGTATTTT. This encodes CASSLDRGNTDTQYF. This rearrangement joins TRBV6-1 to TRBJ2-3; 9 nucleotides align to TRBD1. V trimming: 5 bases; J trimming: 2 bases; junction bases outside the gene matches: 5. Germline V lookup: CDR1 MNHNS, CDR2 SASEGT. The CDR3 is 15 amino acids.

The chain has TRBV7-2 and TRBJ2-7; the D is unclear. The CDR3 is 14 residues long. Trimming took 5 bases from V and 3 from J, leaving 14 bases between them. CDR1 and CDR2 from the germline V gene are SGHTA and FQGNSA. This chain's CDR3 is CASSPAGAYYEQYF. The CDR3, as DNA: TGTGCCAGCAGCCCCGCAGGCGCCTACTACGAGCAGTACTTC.

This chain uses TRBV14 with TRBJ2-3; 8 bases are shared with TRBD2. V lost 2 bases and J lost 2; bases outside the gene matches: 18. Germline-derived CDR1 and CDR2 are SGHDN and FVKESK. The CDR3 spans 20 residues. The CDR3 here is CASSQIPKRMVAGNTDTQYF. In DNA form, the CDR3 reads TGTGCCAGCAGCCAAATCCCAAAAAGGATGGTAGCGGGAAACACAGATACGCAGTATTTT.

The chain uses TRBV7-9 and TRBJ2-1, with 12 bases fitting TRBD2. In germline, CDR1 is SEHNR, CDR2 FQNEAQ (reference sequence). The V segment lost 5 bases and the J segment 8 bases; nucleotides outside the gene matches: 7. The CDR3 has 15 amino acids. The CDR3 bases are TGTGCCAGCAGCCTACGGACTAGCGGGATCCATGAGCAGTTCTTC. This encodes CASSLRTSGIHEQFF.

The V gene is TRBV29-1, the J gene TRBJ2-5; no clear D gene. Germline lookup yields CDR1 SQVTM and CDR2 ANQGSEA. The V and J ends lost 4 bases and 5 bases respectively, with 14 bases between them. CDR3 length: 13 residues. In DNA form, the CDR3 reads TGCAGCGTTGCGTACCACACGTTGGAGACCCAGTACTTC. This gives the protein CSVAYHTLETQYF.

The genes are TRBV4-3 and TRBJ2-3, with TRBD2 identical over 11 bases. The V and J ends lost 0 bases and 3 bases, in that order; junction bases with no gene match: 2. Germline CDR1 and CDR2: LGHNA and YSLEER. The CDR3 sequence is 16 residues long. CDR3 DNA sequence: TGCGCCAGCAGCCAAGAACTAGCGGGAGATACAGATACGCAGTATTTT. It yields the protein CASSQELAGDTDTQYF.

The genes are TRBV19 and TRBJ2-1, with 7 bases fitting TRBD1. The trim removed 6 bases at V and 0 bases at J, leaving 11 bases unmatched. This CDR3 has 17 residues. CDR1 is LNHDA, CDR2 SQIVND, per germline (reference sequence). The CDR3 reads CASRKLQGRLSYNEQFF. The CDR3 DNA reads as TGTGCCAGTAGAAAACTACAGGGGCGTCTCTCCTACAATGAGCAGTTCTTC.

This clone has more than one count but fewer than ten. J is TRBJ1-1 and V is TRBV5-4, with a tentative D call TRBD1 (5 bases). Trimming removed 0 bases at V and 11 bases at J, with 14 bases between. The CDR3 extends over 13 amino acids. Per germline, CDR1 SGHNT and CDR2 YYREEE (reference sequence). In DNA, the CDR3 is TGTGCCAGCAGCTTGGAAAAGGGGTCGTCGGCTTTCTTT. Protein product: CASSLEKGSSAFF.

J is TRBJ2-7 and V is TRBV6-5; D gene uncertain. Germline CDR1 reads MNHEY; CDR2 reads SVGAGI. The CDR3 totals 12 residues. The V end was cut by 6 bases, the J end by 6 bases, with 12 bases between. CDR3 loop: CASSRPRGEQYF. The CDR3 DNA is TGTGCCAGCAGCCGCCCCAGAGGCGAGCAGTACTTC.

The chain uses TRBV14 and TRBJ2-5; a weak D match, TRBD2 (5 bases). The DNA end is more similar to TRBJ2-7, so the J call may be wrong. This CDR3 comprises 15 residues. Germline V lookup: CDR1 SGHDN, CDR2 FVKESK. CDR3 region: CASSQSGGLYYEQYF. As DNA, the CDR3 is TGTGCCAGCAGCCAATCTGGCGGGTTGTACTACGAGCAGTACTTC.

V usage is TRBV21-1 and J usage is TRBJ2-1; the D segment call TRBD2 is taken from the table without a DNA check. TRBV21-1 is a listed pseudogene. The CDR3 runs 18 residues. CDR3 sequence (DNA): TGTGCCAGCAGCGTCGGGACTAGCGGATCCCCGGGGGGCAATGAGCAGTTCTTC. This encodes CASSVGTSGSPGGNEQFF.

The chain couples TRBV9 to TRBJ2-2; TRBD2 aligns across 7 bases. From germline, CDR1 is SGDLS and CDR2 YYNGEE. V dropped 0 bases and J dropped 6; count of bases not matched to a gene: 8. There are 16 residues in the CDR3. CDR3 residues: CASSVAGTMNPGELFF. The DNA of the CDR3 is TGTGCCAGCAGCGTAGCCGGGACTATGAATCCCGGGGAGCTGTTTTTT.